What follows are 6 T cell receptor beta chains derived from one specimen sequenced in a study of blood T cells in healthy people across ages. A sample-barcoded 5' primer and a J-beta primer mix were used in a second PCR of roughly 7 to 11 cycles. MiXCR, applied by TCRdb to the 5' RACE reads, yields one record per CDR3 protein. The profile shows some 900,000 distinct CDR3 sequences, more than 25% of them singletons. Sample: blood. These TCRs come from a woman of 80 years or more in good health.

This clonotype was observed at least ten times. The V and J genes are TRBV7-2 and TRBJ2-3; no clear D gene. The CDR3 runs 14 residues. Trimming shortened V by 3 bases and J by 0 bases, and 7 bases separated the two germline ends. The germline gives CDR1 SGHTA, CDR2 FQGNSA. CDR3 amino acids: CASSFGSSTDTQYF. In nucleotides, the CDR3 is TGTGCCAGCAGCTTCGGGTCTAGCACAGATACGCAGTATTTT.

The V and J genes are TRBV29-1 and TRBJ2-3; 7 bases fit TRBD1. Germline assignment: CDR1 SQVTM and CDR2 ANQGSEA. Unmatched junction bases numbered 15, after V lost 6 bases and J lost 0 bases. The CDR3 runs 17 residues. The CDR3 DNA is TGCAGCGTATCGACAGGGAGAGCTCTTCCTAGCACAGATACGCAGTATTTT. This codes for CSVSTGRALPSTDTQYF.

This clonotype came up a few times. The rearrangement links TRBV10-3 to TRBJ2-1; 11 bases are a match to TRBD1. The germline V gene encodes CDR1 ENHRY and CDR2 SYGVKD. V trimming: 6 bases; J trimming: 5 bases; junction bases outside the gene matches: 6. The CDR3 has 15 residues. CDR3 sequence: CAISRTGGLHNEQFF. CDR3 in DNA: TGTGCCATCAGCAGGACAGGGGGCCTCCACAATGAGCAGTTCTTC.

The rearrangement links TRBV10-3 to TRBJ2-1; D unresolved. Germline V gene data show CDR1 as ENHRY and CDR2 as SYGVKD. The CDR3 spans 12 residues. Trimming left V 8 bases short and J 0 bases short, with 5 bases between. CDR3 DNA sequence: TGTGCCATCCTTAGCTCCTACAATGAGCAGTTCTTC. Translation gives CAILSSYNEQFF.

The V gene is TRBV12-3 or TRBV12-4, the J gene TRBJ1-6; D call uncertain. With 4 bases removed from V and 8 bases from J, the gap between germline ends came to 18 bases. CDR3 length: 16 amino acids. For the CDR3, the DNA is TGTGCCAGCAGTTCGGTGGACTGGGCTCGGCATTCACCCCTCCACTTT. It yields the protein CASSSVDWARHSPLHF.

In its sample, this clonotype was seen many times. The chain combines TRBV5-1 with TRBJ2-1; D is possibly TRBD2 (5 bases). The CDR3 totals 17 residues. Germline V lookup: CDR1 SGHRS, CDR2 YFSETQ. Trimming removed 0 bases at V and 0 bases at J, with 13 bases between. In nucleotides, the CDR3 is TGCGCCAGCAGCTTGGTGGCAAACCGGGGCTCCTACAATGAGCAGTTCTTC. Protein: CASSLVANRGSYNEQFF.